A single T cell receptor (beta chain) is shown here with its context. Its target is unknown. This specimen comes from a study of blood T cells in healthy people across ages. On the study more broadly: In model experiments, template switching was able to capture about one barcoded beta molecule for every two T cells that were present. Study conclusions and caveats: PBMCs went unsorted, and a conclusive naive versus antigen-experienced comparison was therefore prevented. CMV status of donors was unknown, possibly confounding expanded clonotype changes.

The CDR3 covers 12 residues. Germline CDR1 SGDLS, CDR2 YYNGEE. V dropped 7 bases and J dropped 5 bases, with 10 bases sitting between them. The second PCR ran roughly 6 to 11 cycles with a sample-barcoded 5' primer and J-beta primers. Unique molecular identifiers of 12 random nucleotides labeled each cDNA. TCRdb passed the 5' RACE reads through MiXCR, listing each CDR3 protein once. The sample consists of about a million distinct CDR3 sequences, approximately 38% of them appearing once. The clonotype originates from a man aged 18-30 years in good health. The sample was blood. The chain couples TRBV9 to TRBJ2-1; D remains ambiguous. Here the CDR3 DNA reads TGTGCCAGCGGCAGCCCCCACAATGAGCAGTTCTTC. As protein: CASGSPHNEQFF.